These 17 T cell receptor beta chains came from one sample sequenced in a study of PD-L1 blockade in urothelial cancer. Profiling relied on immunoSEQ multiplex PCR, and the TCRdb table lists in-frame clones only, not all of them. This sample has about 120,000 clones; 85% to 90% occur once, and the top ten carry 1.5% to 2%. Time point: peripheral blood 6 weeks after treatment start. The sample in question was PBMCs, obtained around atezolizumab (anti-PD-L1) treatment. These receptors came from a man aged 60-69 years with urothelial cancer.

The chain is built from TRBV6-5 and TRBJ2-7, with TRBD1 identical over 9 bases. Germline V gene data show CDR1 as MNHEY and CDR2 as SVGAGI. The CDR3 is made up of 15 amino acids. Trimming removed 7 bases from V and 0 bases from J; junction bases left unmatched: 7. The CDR3 DNA reads as TGTGCCAGCAAGCGAGACAGGGGGAGCTCCTACGAGCAGTACTTC. Translating gives CASKRDRGSSYEQYF.

The rearrangement uses TRBV6-1 and TRBJ1-4; 8 nucleotides match TRBD1. Per germline, CDR1 MNHNS and CDR2 SASEGT. V shed 7 bases and J 4 bases; nucleotides not matched to a gene: 5. This CDR3 region has 14 residues. This CDR3 reads CASTQGQGNEKLFF. The CDR3 DNA sequence: TGTGCCAGCACACAAGGACAGGGTAATGAAAAACTGTTTTTT.

The rearrangement links TRBV5-1 to TRBJ1-3, with D perhaps TRBD1 (5 bases). The ends were cut back, 2 bases at V and 0 bases at J, with 9 bases in the middle. This CDR3 comprises 15 residues. Germline values: CDR1 SGHRS, CDR2 YFSETQ. CDR3 region: CASSFQGLSGNTIYF. In DNA form, the CDR3 reads TGCGCCAGCAGCTTTCAGGGCCTCTCTGGAAACACCATATATTTT.

The CDR3 spells CASSESPEETDTQYF. CDR3 DNA: TGCGCCAGCAGTGAGTCTCCGGAGGAGACAGATACGCAGTATTTT. V and J are TRBV10-1 and TRBJ2-3; D may be TRBD2 (5 bases). With 0 bases removed from V and 3 bases from J, the gap between germline ends came to 10 bases. The CDR3 has 15 residues. CDR1 and CDR2 from the germline V gene are WNHNN and SYGVQD (reference sequence).

CDR3 nucleotides: TGTGCCAGTAGTATTGGGCGCTCTGGAAACACCATATATTTT. Its translation is CASSIGRSGNTIYF. The rearrangement joins TRBV19 to TRBJ1-3; no firm D call. The V gene's germline CDR1 is LNHDA and CDR2 SQIVND (reference sequence). Trimming left V 3 bases short and J 0 bases short, with 6 bases between. There are 14 residues in the CDR3. Using reference TRBV19 and TRBJ1-3 for the parts outside the CDR3, the full variable domain is DGGITQSPKYLFRKEGQNVTLSCEQNLNHDAMYWYRQDPGQGLRLIYYSQIVNDFQKGDIAEGYSVSREKKESFPLTVTSAQKNPTAFYLCASSIGRSGNTIYFGEGSWLTVV.

The chain joins TRBV9 to TRBJ2-3, with 9 bases matching TRBD2. The CDR3 runs to 16 residues. V trimming: 4 bases; J trimming: 3 bases; junction bases outside the gene matches: 9. The germline gives CDR1 SGDLS, CDR2 YYNGEE. CDR3 coding DNA: TGTGCCAGCAGCCCCGCGGGGGGGCCGGGGACAGATACGCAGTATTTT. Translating it yields CASSPAGGPGTDTQYF.

V is TRBV7-2 and J is TRBJ2-2, with D possibly TRBD1 on 6 matching bases. V lost 3 bases and J 2 bases, leaving 10 bases between the germline ends. The CDR3 runs to 15 residues. Per germline, CDR1 SGHTA and CDR2 FQGNSA. The DNA for the CDR3 is TGTGCCAGCAGCTTGACAGGAGCTAACACCGGGGAGCTGTTTTTT. Translated: CASSLTGANTGELFF.

There are a few counts of this clone. This CDR3 is CASIQSDRYTEAFF. The CDR3 region has the DNA TGTGCCAGCATCCAGAGCGACAGGTACACTGAAGCTTTCTTT. The chain joins TRBV11-2 to TRBJ1-1; a possible D gene is TRBD1 (6 bases). V lost 7 bases, J lost 3 bases, and 15 bases lay in between. The CDR3 spans 14 residues. Germline V gene lookup returns CDR1 SGHAT and CDR2 FQNNGV.

The chain combines TRBV7-2 with TRBJ2-3; TRBD2 aligns across 10 bases. Germline V gene lookup returns CDR1 SGHTA and CDR2 FQGNSA. V dropped 4 bases and J dropped 1; count of bases not matched to a gene: 5. The CDR3 spans 16 residues. This chain's CDR3 is CASSSPLAGGTDTQYF. CDR3 sequence (DNA): TGTGCCAGCAGCTCGCCCCTAGCGGGGGGCACAGATACGCAGTATTTT.

This rearrangement joins TRBV6-1 to TRBJ2-7, with 12 bases matching TRBD2. The germline V gene has CDR1 MNHNS and CDR2 SASEGT. The trim removed 7 bases at V and 4 bases at J, leaving 8 bases unmatched. The CDR3 has 15 amino acids. The CDR3 sequence is CASMGALAGGYEQYF. The CDR3 DNA is TGTGCCAGCATGGGGGCCCTAGCGGGAGGGTACGAGCAGTACTTC.

J is TRBJ2-5 and V is TRBV2; 10 nucleotides align to TRBD1. The CDR3 runs 14 residues. Germline V lookup: CDR1 SNHLY, CDR2 FYNNEI. V lost 8 bases, J lost 5 bases, and 8 bases stayed unmatched. CDR3 DNA: TGTGCCAGCGGCTCGACAGGGGGCGAGGAGACCCAGTACTTC. It encodes CASGSTGGEETQYF.

Only a few counts were recorded for this clone. This sequence joins TRBV2 and TRBJ1-5; 7 nucleotides match TRBD1. Germline V gives CDR1 SNHLY, CDR2 FYNNEI. There are 14 residues in the CDR3. V trimming: 7 bases; J trimming: 5 bases; junction bases outside the gene matches: 8. CDR3 protein: CASTLDREYQPQHF. The CDR3 DNA reads as TGTGCCAGCACCCTAGACAGGGAATATCAGCCCCAGCATTTT.

The chain joins TRBV10-2 to TRBJ2-2, with no clear D. Germline CDR1 is WSHSY and CDR2 is SAAADI. CDR3 length equals 11 residues. The V and J ends lost 2 bases and 9 bases respectively, with 4 bases between them. The CDR3 nucleotides read TGCGCCAGCAGTGAGAGCCGGGAGCTGTTTTTT. Translating gives CASSESRELFF.

This chain links TRBV6-5 with TRBJ1-2, with D possibly matching TRBD1 (6 bases). The CDR3 is 13 amino acids. Per the germline V gene, CDR1 is MNHEY and CDR2 is SVGAGI. Trimming pared 6 bases from V and 2 bases from J, leaving 10 bases between. CDR3: CASRDSPNYGYTF. Written as DNA, the CDR3 is TGTGCCAGCAGGGACAGCCCAAACTATGGCTACACCTTC.

The genes are TRBV18 and TRBJ2-2; D is perhaps TRBD2 (6 bases). Deletions cut 1 base from V and 7 bases from J, with 7 bases between. The V gene's germline CDR1 is KGHSH and CDR2 LQKENI. This CDR3 is built from 13 residues. CDR3 DNA: TGTGCCAGCTCACCACAGACTAGCGGGGAGCTGTTTTTT. The encoded protein is CASSPQTSGELFF.

V and J are TRBV5-8 and TRBJ1-2; D perhaps matches TRBD1 (5 bases). V was shortened by 2 bases and J by 2 bases, with 13 bases between the two germline ends. The germline V gene encodes CDR1 SGHTS and CDR2 YDEGEE. The CDR3 extends over 15 amino acids. The CDR3 DNA is TGTGCCAGCAGCTTCGCAGGGAAGTACAACTATGGCTACACCTTC. Protein sequence: CASSFAGKYNYGYTF.

The chain recombines TRBV5-8 with TRBJ2-6, with D possibly TRBD2 on 6 matching bases. The CDR3 extends over 16 amino acids. Per germline, CDR1 SGHTS and CDR2 YDEGEE. The V end lost 4 bases, the J end lost 1 base, and 12 bases lay between the germline ends. CDR3 nucleotides: TGTGCCAGCAGCCTAGCGCAGGGATCTGGGGCCAACGTCCTGACTTTC. Encoded protein: CASSLAQGSGANVLTF. Based on the CDR3 plus reference TRBV5-8 and TRBJ2-6, the full variable domain is EAGVTQSPTHLIKTRGQQATLRCSPISGHTSVYWYQQALGLGLQFLLWYDEGEERNRGNFPPRFSGRQFPNYSSELNVNALELEDSALYLCASSLAQGSGANVLTFGAGSRLTVL.